Each of the 12 T cell receptor beta chains below was sequenced from the same sample in a study of OX40 agonist ivuxolimab in advanced cancers. The data were produced by immunoSEQ multiplex PCR, yet TCRdb's version contains in-frame clones alone and is incomplete. Of some 57,000 clones listed, under 90% are singletons. The sample was CD4+ or CD8+ T cells sorted from blood, taken in a trial of the OX40 agonist ivuxolimab. These receptors all come from an adult with an advanced solid tumor such as melanoma, head and neck, liver or kidney cancer.

J is TRBJ1-2 and V is TRBV28; possible D gene TRBD1, 5 bases. Trimming removed 10 bases at V and 4 bases at J, with 28 bases between. The CDR3 length is 17 residues. Germline loops: CDR1 MDHEN, CDR2 SYDVKM. As DNA, the CDR3 is TGTGCCACCCTAACAGCCGACAGACTAATTGGGGCCTATGGCTACACCTTC. Protein product: CATLTADRLIGAYGYTF.

The count of this clone is one. The chain is built from TRBV7-2 and TRBJ2-1, with D possibly being TRBD1 (6 bases). The CDR3 totals 18 residues. V was cut by 5 bases and J by 7 bases, with 27 bases left in between. Germline CDR1 is SGHTA and CDR2 is FQGNSA. The chain's CDR3 is CASSPWTDSVNGGNEQFF. In DNA form, the CDR3 reads TGTGCCAGCAGCCCCTGGACAGACTCAGTGAACGGTGGGAATGAGCAGTTCTTC.

The rearrangement joins TRBV6-5 to TRBJ1-3; no definite D call. Trimming removed 5 bases from V and 0 bases from J, with 11 bases in between. Germline CDR1 MNHEY, CDR2 SVGAGI. The CDR3 consists of 15 residues. CDR3: CASSADWSSGNTIYF. The CDR3 nucleotides are TGTGCCAGCAGTGCAGACTGGAGCTCTGGAAACACCATATATTTT.

The gene calls are TRBV5-1 and TRBJ2-5; 11 positions agree with TRBD2. Germline CDR1 reads SGHRS; CDR2 reads YFSETQ. The J segment lost 0 bases and the V segment lost 3 bases, leaving 1 base of the junction unmatched. The CDR3 loop spans 15 amino acids. The CDR3 DNA sequence: TGCGCCAGCAGCTCGGGACTAGCGGACCAAGAGACCCAGTACTTC. This sequence encodes CASSSGLADQETQYF.

The CDR3 nucleotides are TGTGCCATCAGTGAGAGCCGGGGGAATGAGCAGTTCTTC. This gives the protein CAISESRGNEQFF. The chain has TRBV10-3 and TRBJ2-1; possibly TRBD2 for D (6 bases). The CDR3 runs to 13 residues. CDR1 ENHRY and CDR2 SYGVKD come from the germline V gene. Trimming took 2 bases from V and 7 from J, leaving 9 bases between them.

The chain links TRBV7-3 to TRBJ2-1; D might be TRBD1 or TRBD2, each matching 5 bases. Trimming took off 5 bases at V and 8 bases at J, with 13 bases between the two ends. The CDR3 is 13 amino acids. Germline assignment: CDR1 SGHTA and CDR2 FQGTGA. For the CDR3, the DNA is TGTGCCAGCAGCCAAGGGACCGGGGATGAGCAGTTCTTC. Translated: CASSQGTGDEQFF. Based on the CDR3 plus reference TRBV7-3 and TRBJ2-1, the full variable domain is GAGVSQTPSNKVTEKGKYVELRCDPISGHTALYWYRQSLGQGPEFLIYFQGTGAADDSGLPNDRFFAVRPEGSVSTLKIQRTERGDSAVYLCASSQGTGDEQFFGPGTRLTVL.

This chain joins TRBV9 and TRBJ2-3, with 8 bases lining up with TRBD1. Per the germline V gene, CDR1 is SGDLS and CDR2 is YYNGEE. This CDR3 has 15 amino acids. V lost 3 bases, J lost 3 bases, and 6 bases stayed unmatched. CDR3 nucleotides: TGTGCCAGCAGCGCCGACAGGGGATCTACAGATACGCAGTATTTT. Protein sequence: CASSADRGSTDTQYF. Using reference TRBV9 and TRBJ2-3 for the parts outside the CDR3, the full variable domain is DSGVTQTPKHLITATGQRVTLRCSPRSGDLSVYWYQQSLDQGLQFLIQYYNGEERAKGNILERFSAQQFPDLHSELNLSSLELGDSALYFCASSADRGSTDTQYFGPGTRLTVL.

This clone has only one observation. The genes are TRBV18 and TRBJ2-3; D gene ambiguous. This CDR3 comprises 12 residues. Trimming pared 6 bases from V and 5 bases from J, leaving 9 bases between. Germline V gene data show CDR1 as KGHSH and CDR2 as LQKENI. The DNA of the CDR3 is TGTGCCAGCTCCACCGCTGGAGATACGCAGTATTTT. Amino acid sequence: CASSTAGDTQYF.

There are a few counts of this clone. V and J are TRBV4-2 and TRBJ2-6; D is uncertain. The CDR3 consists of 16 residues. Trimming pared 0 bases from V and 2 bases from J, leaving 8 bases between. Germline V lookup: CDR1 LGHNA, CDR2 YNFKEQ. CDR3 sequence: CASSQELATGANVLTF. CDR3 coding DNA: TGTGCCAGCAGCCAAGAACTCGCTACTGGGGCCAACGTCCTGACTTTC.

This chain connects TRBV6-1 to TRBJ2-3; 7 bases match TRBD1. Germline assignment: CDR1 MNHNS and CDR2 SASEGT. The CDR3 totals 13 residues. V lost 6 bases, J lost 6 bases, and 6 bases stayed unmatched. DNA of the CDR3: TGTGCCAGCAGGTACACAGGGGCCGATACGCAGTATTTT. Translated: CASRYTGADTQYF.

The sample holds a few counts of this clone. The V gene is TRBV7-8, the J gene TRBJ2-3; 7 nucleotides match TRBD2. The germline V gene encodes CDR1 SGHVS and CDR2 FQNEAQ. This CDR3 spans 15 amino acids. Unmatched junction bases numbered 5, after V lost 2 bases and J lost 3 bases. The CDR3: CASSLSGELTDTQYF. CDR3 nucleotides: TGTGCCAGCAGCTTAAGCGGGGAACTTACAGATACGCAGTATTTT.

This clone turned up a few times. The J gene is TRBJ2-7, the V gene TRBV11-3; D gene uncertain. Trimming removed 7 bases from V and 3 bases from J, with 7 bases in between. The V gene's germline CDR1 is SGHNT and CDR2 YENEEA. The CDR3 has 11 amino acids. The CDR3 sequence: CASNRHYEQYF. The CDR3 DNA is TGTGCCAGCAACCGACACTACGAGCAGTACTTC. Together with reference TRBV11-3 and TRBJ2-7, the CDR3 gives the full variable domain: EAGVVQSPRYKIIEKKQPVAFWCNPISGHNTLYWYLQNLGQGPELLIRYENEEAVDDSQLPKDRFSAERLKGVDSTLKIQPAELGDSAVYLCASNRHYEQYFGPGTRLTVT.